This TCR beta chain was recorded in a study of blood T cell repertoires in COVID-19. The overall study: The samples span acute and convalescent COVID-19 from the United States, Italy and Spain. Sources were T cells, B-cell-depleted T cells, or PBMCs; the material itself was cDNA or gDNA.

This CDR3 contains 14 residues. The V and J ends lost 4 bases and 6 bases, in that order; junction bases with no gene match: 7. Germline CDR1 reads LGHDT; CDR2 reads YNNKEL (reference sequence). Original processing methods: Estimation of nucleated cell counts was performed using reference gene primer amplification. The protocol was immunoSEQ multiplex PCR, while the TCRdb copy is restricted to in-frame clones and leaves out a portion. That table gives V, J and clone size, and the DNA gave D and trimming. Among 120,000 or so clones, around four fifths were seen once, and the ten largest hold 9.5% to 13%.

The genes are TRBV3-1 (or the pseudogene TRBV3-2) and TRBJ2-3; 7 bases agree with TRBD2. The sequencing sample was made of peripheral blood. The TCR comes from a human donor in a cohort sampled during active COVID-19. The CDR3 DNA reads TGTGCCAGCAGCCCGGACGGGGGAGGGGATACGCAGTATTTT. Protein: CASSPDGGGDTQYF.